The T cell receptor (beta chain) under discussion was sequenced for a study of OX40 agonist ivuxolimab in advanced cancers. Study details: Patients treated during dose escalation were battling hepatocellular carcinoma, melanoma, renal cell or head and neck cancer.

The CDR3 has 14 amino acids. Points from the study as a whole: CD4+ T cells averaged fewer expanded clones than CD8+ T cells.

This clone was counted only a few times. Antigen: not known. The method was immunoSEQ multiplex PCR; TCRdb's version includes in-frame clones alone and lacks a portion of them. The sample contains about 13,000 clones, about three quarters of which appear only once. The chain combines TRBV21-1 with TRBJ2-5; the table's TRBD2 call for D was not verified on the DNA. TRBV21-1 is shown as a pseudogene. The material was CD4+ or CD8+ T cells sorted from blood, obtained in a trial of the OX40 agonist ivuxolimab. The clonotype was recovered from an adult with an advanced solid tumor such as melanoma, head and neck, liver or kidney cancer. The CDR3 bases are TGTGCCAGCAAAACGGGACTAGCGGGAGAGACCCAGTACTTC. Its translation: CASKTGLAGETQYF.